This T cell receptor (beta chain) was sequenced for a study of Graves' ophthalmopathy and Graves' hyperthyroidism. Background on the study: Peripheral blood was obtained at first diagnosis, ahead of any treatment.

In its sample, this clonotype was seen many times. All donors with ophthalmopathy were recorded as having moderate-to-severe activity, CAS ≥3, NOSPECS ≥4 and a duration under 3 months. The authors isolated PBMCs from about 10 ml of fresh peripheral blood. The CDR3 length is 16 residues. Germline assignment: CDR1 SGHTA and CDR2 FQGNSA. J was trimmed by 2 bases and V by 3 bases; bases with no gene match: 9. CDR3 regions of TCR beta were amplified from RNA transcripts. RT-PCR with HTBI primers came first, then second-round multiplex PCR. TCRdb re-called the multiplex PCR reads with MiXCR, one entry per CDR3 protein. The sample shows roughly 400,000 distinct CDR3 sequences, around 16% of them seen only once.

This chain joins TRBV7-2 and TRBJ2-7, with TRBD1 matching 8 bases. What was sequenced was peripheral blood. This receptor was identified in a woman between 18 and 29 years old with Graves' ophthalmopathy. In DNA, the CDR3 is TGTGCCAGCAGCTTCTTCCAGGGGGCGCGAGCCTACGAGCAGTACTTC. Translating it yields CASSFFQGARAYEQYF.